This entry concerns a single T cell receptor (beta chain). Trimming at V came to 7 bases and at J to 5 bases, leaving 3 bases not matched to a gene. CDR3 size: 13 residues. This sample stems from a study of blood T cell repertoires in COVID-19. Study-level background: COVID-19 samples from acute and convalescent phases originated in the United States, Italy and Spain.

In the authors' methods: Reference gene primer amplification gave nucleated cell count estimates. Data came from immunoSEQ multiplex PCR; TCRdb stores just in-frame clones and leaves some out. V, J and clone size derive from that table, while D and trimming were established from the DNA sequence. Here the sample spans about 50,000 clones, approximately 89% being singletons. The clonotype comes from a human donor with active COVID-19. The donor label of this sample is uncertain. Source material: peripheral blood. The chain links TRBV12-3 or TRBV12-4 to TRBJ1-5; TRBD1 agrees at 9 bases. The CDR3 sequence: CASTGTGHQPQHF. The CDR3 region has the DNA TGTGCCAGCACCGGGACAGGGCATCAGCCCCAGCATTTT.